These T cell receptor beta chains were read from a single sample in a study of cytomegalovirus exposure and HLA in healthy donors. The method was immunoSEQ multiplex PCR; TCRdb's version includes in-frame clones alone and lacks a portion of them. Of 100,000 to 150,000 clones detected, around three quarters appear once; the ten largest clones hold 1%. The sample consisted of PBMCs. The receptor source for this set is a man aged 40-49 years in good health and CMV-seronegative. Both conserved end residues are part of each CDR3. D genes are given only for firm matches. Part of the rows lack a size; the others show once, few, many or a class for expanded clones.

size: -
D: TRBD1
V: TRBV10-3
J: TRBJ2-2
DNA: TGTGCCATCAGAATGACCCGGGACAGCCGCACCGGGGAGCTGTTTTTT
CDR3: CAIRMTRDSRTGELFF

size: -
D: -
V: TRBV15
J: TRBJ2-7
DNA: TGTGCCACCAGCCCAAGGTGGGTTGCGGCGGGTGAGCAGTACTTC
CDR3: CATSPRWVAAGEQYF

size: few
D: TRBD1
V: TRBV25-1
J: TRBJ1-1
DNA: TGTGCCAGCAGTGCCAGACAGGGGGCAGCTGAAGCTTTCTTT
CDR3: CASSARQGAAEAFF

size: -
D: -
V: TRBV28
J: TRBJ2-7
DNA: TGTGCCAGCAGTCAGACAGGCCCTTACGAGCAGTACTTC
CDR3: CASSQTGPYEQYF

size: once
D: -
V: TRBV9
J: TRBJ1-1
DNA: TGTGCCAGCAACAGGGCCATGAACACTGAAGCTTTCTTT
CDR3: CASNRAMNTEAFF

size: once
D: TRBD1
V: TRBV27
J: TRBJ1-2
DNA: TGTGCCAGCAGTTTACTGGGGGACAGGGGGCGCATTTTTGGCTACACCTTC
CDR3: CASSLLGDRGRIFGYTF

size: -
D: TRBD1
V: TRBV6-4
J: TRBJ1-5
DNA: TGTGCCAGCAGTGACTCGAGACAGGGGCAGCCGGGCAATCAGCCCCAGCATTTT
CDR3: CASSDSRQGQPGNQPQHF

size: -
D: TRBD2
V: TRBV6-5
J: TRBJ2-3
DNA: TGTGCCAGCAGTTACAGCCTAGCGGCTTTAGTAGATACGCAGTATTTT
CDR3: CASSYSLAALVDTQYF

size: few
D: TRBD1
V: TRBV6-4
J: TRBJ1-4
DNA: TGTGCCAGCAGTGACCCAACCGGGACAGTTAATGAAAAACTGTTTTTT
CDR3: CASSDPTGTVNEKLFF

size: few
D: TRBD1
V: TRBV7-6
J: TRBJ2-1
DNA: TGTGCCAGCAGCTCTCCCCTGACAGGGGGCGGTGAGCAGTTCTTC
CDR3: CASSSPLTGGGEQFF

size: few
D: TRBD2
V: TRBV5-1
J: TRBJ2-5
DNA: TGCGCCAGCAGCTTGTTCCGGGCTAGCGGGGGGGGAGAGACCCAGTACTTC
CDR3: CASSLFRASGGGETQYF

size: once
D: TRBD1
V: TRBV5-1
J: TRBJ1-2
DNA: TGCGCCAGCAGCTTCGTGACAGGGGGTGACTATGGCTACACCTTC
CDR3: CASSFVTGGDYGYTF

size: once
D: TRBD1
V: TRBV6-1
J: TRBJ1-5
DNA: TGTGCCAGCAGTAGGGACAGGGGGCGGGATCAGCCCCAGCATTTT
CDR3: CASSRDRGRDQPQHF

size: -
D: TRBD1
V: TRBV7-7
J: TRBJ2-3
DNA: TGTGCGCTGACAGGGCCCACAGATACGCAGTATTTT
CDR3: CALTGPTDTQYF

size: -
D: TRBD1
V: TRBV2
J: TRBJ1-4
DNA: TGTGCCAGCAGTGACCCGACAGGGCGGTCTGGGGAAAAACTGTTTTTT
CDR3: CASSDPTGRSGEKLFF

size: -
D: -
V: TRBV30
J: TRBJ2-3
DNA: TGTGCCTGGGGGGCCAACACAGATACGCAGTATTTT
CDR3: CAWGANTDTQYF

size: -
D: TRBD1
V: TRBV27
J: TRBJ1-2
DNA: TGTGCCAGCAGTTTGACAGGGGGCTATGGCTACACCTTC
CDR3: CASSLTGGYGYTF

size: -
D: TRBD2
V: TRBV6-5
J: TRBJ2-1
DNA: TGTGCCAGCAGCTCCCCAGCGGGGGGGCCGCAGCAGTTCTTC
CDR3: CASSSPAGGPQQFF

size: few
D: -
V: TRBV5-1
J: TRBJ1-4
DNA: TGCGCCAGCAGCGCGGGGGCGGATGCGGCTATCGGTGAAAAACTGTTTTTT
CDR3: CASSAGADAAIGEKLFF

size: -
D: -
V: TRBV7-9
J: TRBJ1-1
DNA: TGTGCCAGCAGGTCCGGCGGAAACACTGAAGCTTTCTTT
CDR3: CASRSGGNTEAFF

size: -
D: TRBD2
V: TRBV30
J: TRBJ2-1
DNA: TGTGCCTGGACGGGGGGGTCATACAATGAGCAGTTCTTC
CDR3: CAWTGGSYNEQFF